The sequence of this T cell receptor beta chain was determined in a study of breast tumors, draining lymph nodes, adjacent tissues. This clonotype occurred many times. There are 14 residues in the CDR3. Per the germline V gene, CDR1 is MNHNS and CDR2 is SASEGT. V lost 4 bases to trimming and J lost 2 bases, with 11 bases between them. One entry per CDR3 protein results from TCRdb running MiXCR on the multiplex PCR reads. The repertoire consists of roughly 110,000 distinct CDR3 sequences, with 30% occurring once and the leading ten covering approximately 5%. Breast cancer patients provided tissue from their axillary draining lymph nodes.

This TCR was sampled from a female donor with breast cancer. Some clones in this sample may be carry-over from other donors' samples. The sequenced material came from axillary lymph node tissue. The chain has TRBV6-1 and TRBJ2-5; D not resolved. This CDR3 reads CASSGSRKQETQYF. The DNA of the CDR3 is TGTGCCAGCAGTGGCTCTCGGAAGCAAGAGACCCAGTACTTC.